Below are 3 T cell receptor beta chains sequenced from a single sample in a study of T cell responses to AZD1222 COVID-19 vaccine. Generated by immunoSEQ multiplex PCR, the TCRdb table keeps only in-frame clones and is missing some. This table has approximately 80,000 clones, 70% to 90% appearing once. The sequencing here drew on peripheral blood, taken 28 days after the second AZD1222 dose. All receptors come from an adult who received the AZD1222 COVID-19 vaccine.

The rearrangement joins TRBV4-2 to TRBJ2-5; D is perhaps TRBD2 (6 bases). This CDR3 region has 15 residues. Germline assignment: CDR1 LGHNA and CDR2 YNFKEQ. Between the trimmed V and J ends, which lost 3 bases and 7 bases, there was a span of 18 bases. Written as DNA, the CDR3 is TGTGCCAGCAGCCATTATACACCGGGGGAAGGGACCCAGTACTTC. This translates into CASSHYTPGEGTQYF.

This sequence joins TRBV19 and TRBJ2-1, with a tentative D call TRBD2 (5 bases). The V gene lost 2 bases and the J gene lost 0 bases, with 8 bases spanning the gap. Looked up from germline, CDR1 is LNHDA and CDR2 is SQIVND (reference sequence). The CDR3 is 15 residues long. The chain's CDR3 is CASSILGSSYNEQFF. Here the CDR3 DNA reads TGTGCCAGTAGTATATTAGGGAGCTCCTACAATGAGCAGTTCTTC. The whole variable domain, filled in from reference TRBV19 and TRBJ2-1, reads DGGITQSPKYLFRKEGQNVTLSCEQNLNHDAMYWYRQDPGQGLRLIYYSQIVNDFQKGDIAEGYSVSREKKESFPLTVTSAQKNPTAFYLCASSILGSSYNEQFFGPGTRLTVL.

The chain has TRBV10-2 and TRBJ2-2, with 7 nucleotides matching TRBD2. The CDR3 contains 15 residues. V dropped 6 bases and J dropped 6; count of bases not matched to a gene: 10. Germline CDR1 and CDR2: WSHSY and SAAADI. The CDR3 DNA is TGCGCCAGCAGCGTAAGACTAGGGAGGGCCGGGGAGCTGTTTTTT. Protein product: CASSVRLGRAGELFF.